The sequence of this TCR beta chain was determined in a study of blood T cell repertoires in COVID-19. Overall study: The study drew acute and convalescent COVID-19 samples from the United States, Italy and Spain.

The CDR3 extends over 14 amino acids. CDR1 is SGDLS and CDR2 is YYNGEE in the germline V gene. Per the authors' pipeline: Nucleated cell counts were estimated from reference gene primer amplification. Assay: immunoSEQ multiplex PCR; the TCRdb copy retains only in-frame clones and omits some. Clone size and V and J calls were adopted from that table, with D and trimming inferred from the DNA. Of about 180,000 clones in the sample, 80% to 90% were seen once. This clone was observed once. A junction boundary mismatches the germline segment, possibly from a read error. This CDR3 is also generated by other DNA sequences in the sample.

This receptor was identified in a man aged 60-69 years with acute or convalescent COVID-19. The sequencing input was peripheral blood. The chain links TRBV9 to TRBJ2-7, with D unclear. DNA for the CDR3: TGTGCCAGCAGCGTGGGTGGCGGCCCCTACGAGCAATACTTC. Translation gives CASSVGGGPYEQYF.